This T cell receptor (beta chain) was captured in a study of T cell repertoires in cytomegalovirus infection (dated by TCRdb to the late 2010s). Regarding the study in general: Because public TCR beta signatures pointed to carriage of CMV infection together with the matching HLA type, the HLA type of each donor mattered for the analysis.

Sequencing was carried out with an Illumina HiSeq 1500. TCRdb reran the public reads through fastp at Q25 and MiXCR, keeping productive beta chains. Rows are combined by CDR3 protein, so each entry shows the most common genes and DNA. This sample has 510,000 or so distinct CDR3 sequences in its table, and about 26% of those were observed once. Together, the top ten hold around 14% of the sample. This clonotype was observed a few times. The specificity of this receptor is unknown. Within one base of it there is no much larger clone, and no base qualities were kept. The germline V and J ends show losses of 1 base and 0 bases respectively, and no gene match explains 2 bases of the junction. In the germline V gene, CDR1 corresponds to SGDLS and CDR2 to YYNGEE. The CDR3 runs 16 amino acids, cysteine and phenylalanine included. Only the CDR3 DNA is retained, 48 bases long and in frame from the first base.

Overall study outcomes, separate from this receptor: In the ex vivo response, HLA-C-restricted CMV-specific TCR beta clonotypes were dominant, and in two of eight donors the single most frequent clonotype came from this HLA-C-restricted group. Carriers of CMV infection plus the relevant HLA type were discriminated by the cumulative frequency of public TCR beta family members in the study cohort and in an independent roughly 370-donor cohort.

Material for sequencing was PBMCs. The TCR comes from a human donor in good health (CMV status not recorded). Some clones in this sample may be carry-over from other donors' samples. The chain is made from TRBV9 and TRBJ2-2; a stretch of 8 junction bases matches TRBD2. The nucleotide sequence is given as TGTGCCAGCAGCGTACTTAGCGGGACGAACACCGGGGAGCTGTTTTTT. This encodes CASSVLSGTNTGELFF.